The 21 T cell receptor beta chains below all came from one sample that was sequenced in a study of PD-1 blockade in classical Hodgkin lymphoma. Only in-frame clones appear in the TCRdb table, and some are missing; sequencing was by immunoSEQ multiplex PCR. The sample shows 25,000 to 30,000 clones, about 90% of them seen only once. Every patient relapsed after autologous stem cell transplantation, and brentuximab vedotin exposure varied. CD8+ T cell isolation from thawed PBMCs was performed by magnetic negative selection. The source material was CD8+ T cells from blood, sampled at baseline. The receptor set was obtained from a human donor with classical Hodgkin lymphoma.

The table lists this clone with a count of one. The chain uses TRBV27 and TRBJ2-2; D remains ambiguous. Trimming stripped 0 bases from V and 3 bases from J, with 5 bases between. The V gene's germline CDR1 is MNHEY and CDR2 SMNVEV (reference sequence). The CDR3 is 14 amino acids. CDR3 residues: CASSLSRHTGELFF. CDR3 coding DNA: TGTGCCAGCAGTTTATCGCGACACACCGGGGAGCTGTTTTTT.

The CDR3 sequence is CASRGAGGIWDNEQFF. In nucleotides, the CDR3 is TGTGCCAGCAGGGGAGCGGGAGGGATATGGGACAATGAGCAGTTCTTC. The chain carries TRBV28 and TRBJ2-1, with 10 bases identical to TRBD2. Germline CDR1 and CDR2: MDHEN and SYDVKM. This CDR3 comprises 16 residues. V was clipped by 6 bases and J by 5 bases; unmatched bases: 10.

This clone was found once. The J gene is TRBJ2-1, the V gene TRBV7-6; D may be TRBD2 (6 bases). The CDR3 has 15 residues. V was cut by 5 bases and J by 4 bases, with 15 bases left in between. In germline, CDR1 is SGHVS, CDR2 FNYEAQ. CDR3 protein: CASSPGGSPYNEQFF. The CDR3, as DNA: TGTGCCAGCAGCCCTGGAGGGAGCCCATACAATGAGCAGTTCTTC. The variable domain in full, with the rest retrieved from reference TRBV7-6 and TRBJ2-1, is GAGVSQSPRYKVTKRGQDVALRCDPISGHVSLYWYRQALGQGPEFLTYFNYEAQQDKSGLPNDRFSAERPEGSISTLTIQRTEQRDSAMYRCASSPGGSPYNEQFFGPGTRLTVL.

The chain is built from TRBV2 and TRBJ2-1, with 10 bases that match TRBD2. Germline CDR1 and CDR2: SNHLY and FYNNEI. The CDR3 length is 13 residues. The V gene end was trimmed by 7 bases and the J gene end by 4 bases; junction bases not matched to a gene: 1. The CDR3 region is CASTSGSYNEQFF. DNA of the CDR3: TGTGCCAGCACTAGCGGGAGTTACAATGAGCAGTTCTTC. Together with reference TRBV2 and TRBJ2-1, the CDR3 gives the full variable domain: EPEVTQTPSHQVTQMGQEVILRCVPISNHLYFYWYRQILGQKVEFLVSFYNNEISEKSEIFDDQFSVERPDGSNFTLKIRSTKLEDSAMYFCASTSGSYNEQFFGPGTRLTVL.

The J gene is TRBJ2-7, the V gene TRBV27; 9 nucleotides match TRBD1. J was trimmed by 2 bases and V by 7 bases; bases with no gene match: 6. This CDR3 spans 14 amino acids. Germline V gives CDR1 MNHEY, CDR2 SMNVEV (reference sequence). The CDR3 reads CASKSGQGTYEQYF. The CDR3 DNA follows: TGTGCCAGCAAGTCGGGACAGGGAACCTACGAGCAGTACTTC.

The J gene is TRBJ1-2, the V gene TRBV4-1, with 9 bases lining up with TRBD1. The CDR3 runs 14 residues. From germline, CDR1 is MGHRA and CDR2 YSYEKL. Germline trimming cut 3 bases from V and 5 bases from J; bases unmatched to any gene: 4. The CDR3 region has the DNA TGCGCCAGCAGCCAGGGACAGGGTGGATATGGCTACACCTTC. Translated: CASSQGQGGYGYTF.

This sequence joins TRBV29-1 and TRBJ2-7, with D uncertain. Germline CDR1 reads SQVTM; CDR2 reads ANQGSEA. V lost 4 bases, J lost 1 base, and 8 bases lay in between. The CDR3 loop spans 12 amino acids. CDR3 in DNA: TGCAGCGTTGTGGACCCGTCCTACGAGCAGTACTTC. Translating it yields CSVVDPSYEQYF.

The chain uses TRBV2 and TRBJ2-1; 7 nucleotides agree with TRBD2. In germline, CDR1 is SNHLY, CDR2 FYNNEI. The CDR3 has 15 residues. Trimming removed 4 bases from V and 0 bases from J; junction bases left unmatched: 3. DNA of the CDR3: TGTGCCAGCAGTGTTCTAGCGGTCTCCTACAATGAGCAGTTCTTC. Protein product: CASSVLAVSYNEQFF. The full variable domain, with the rest looked up from reference TRBV2 and TRBJ2-1, is EPEVTQTPSHQVTQMGQEVILRCVPISNHLYFYWYRQILGQKVEFLVSFYNNEISEKSEIFDDQFSVERPDGSNFTLKIRSTKLEDSAMYFCASSVLAVSYNEQFFGPGTRLTVL.

V is TRBV9 and J is TRBJ2-7; D is undetermined. The V gene's germline CDR1 is SGDLS and CDR2 YYNGEE. The CDR3 is 13 residues long. Trimming removed 5 bases at V and 6 bases at J, with 15 bases between. This CDR3 reads CASSLTQWGEQYF. The CDR3 coding sequence is TGTGCCAGCAGTCTCACCCAGTGGGGCGAGCAGTACTTC. Supplemented by reference TRBV9 and TRBJ2-7, the full variable domain reads DSGVTQTPKHLITATGQRVTLRCSPRSGDLSVYWYQQSLDQGLQFLIQYYNGEERAKGNILERFSAQQFPDLHSELNLSSLELGDSALYFCASSLTQWGEQYFGPGTRLTVT.

The gene calls are TRBV27 and TRBJ2-1; 9 bases fit TRBD2. The CDR3 totals 15 residues. The trim removed 3 bases at V and 4 bases at J, leaving 4 bases unmatched. The germline V gene encodes CDR1 MNHEY and CDR2 SMNVEV (reference sequence). CDR3 protein: CASSLWLAGYNEQFF. Here the CDR3 DNA reads TGTGCCAGCAGTTTGTGGCTAGCGGGGTACAATGAGCAGTTCTTC.

The chain links TRBV9 to TRBJ2-7, with 10 bases identical to TRBD2. This CDR3 region has 15 residues. Trimming at V came to 3 bases and at J to 3 bases, leaving 6 bases not matched to a gene. Germline V gene sequence: CDR1 SGDLS, CDR2 YYNGEE. In DNA, the CDR3 is TGTGCCAGCAGCGAGGGACTAGCGCCGAGCTACGAGCAGTACTTC. It codes for CASSEGLAPSYEQYF.

This rearrangement joins TRBV30 to TRBJ2-7; D is uncertain. The CDR3 spans 13 residues. The germline V gene has CDR1 GTSNPN and CDR2 SVGIG (reference sequence). The V end lost 0 bases, the J end lost 1 base, and 7 bases lay between the germline ends. CDR3 region: CAWSVPRSYEQYF. CDR3 nucleotide sequence: TGTGCCTGGAGTGTTCCTCGGTCCTACGAGCAGTACTTC.

This clone was counted between two and nine times. The rearrangement joins TRBV6-5 to TRBJ1-1, with D tentatively TRBD1 (6 bases). The CDR3 runs 16 residues. V lost 1 base and J lost 3, with 15 bases in between. The germline V gene has CDR1 MNHEY and CDR2 SVGAGI. CDR3 bases: TGTGCCAGCAGTTACTTGGGGACATCTAGGGACACTGAAGCTTTCTTT. Translated: CASSYLGTSRDTEAFF.

V gene TRBV30 combines with J gene TRBJ2-1, with 12 bases fitting TRBD2. The CDR3 covers 15 residues. Germline V gene data show CDR1 as GTSNPN and CDR2 as SVGIG (reference sequence). With 5 bases clipped from V and 4 bases from J, the junction kept 6 bases outside the gene matches. In nucleotides, the CDR3 is TGTGCCTGGGACCCTGGACTAGCGGGATACAATGAGCAGTTCTTC. Residues: CAWDPGLAGYNEQFF. Full variable domain (missing parts from reference TRBV30 and TRBJ2-1): SQTIHQWPATLVQPVGSPLSLECTVEGTSNPNLYWYRQAAGRGLQLLFYSVGIGQISSEVPQNLSASRPQDRQFILSSKKLLLSDSGFYLCAWDPGLAGYNEQFFGPGTRLTVL.

The J gene is TRBJ2-1, the V gene TRBV29-1; TRBD1 aligns across 7 bases. The CDR3 has 15 residues. After removal of 3 bases from V and 7 bases from J, the junction contained 12 bases not matched to a gene. Germline-derived CDR1 and CDR2 are SQVTM and ANQGSEA. The DNA for the CDR3 is TGCAGCGTTGAGAGGGGGCTGGGCGGGCCGAATGAGCAGTTCTTC. It encodes CSVERGLGGPNEQFF.

The chain uses TRBV12-2 and TRBJ2-7. TRBV12-2 is an annotated pseudogene. CDR3 length equals 9 residues. CDR3 amino acids: CASRPMEYF. The DNA of the CDR3 is TGTGCAAGTCGCCCAATGGAGTACTTC.

The count of this clone is one. The rearrangement links TRBV5-4 to TRBJ2-7; TRBD1 agrees at 8 bases. Germline-derived CDR1 and CDR2 are SGHNT and YYREEE (reference sequence). V lost 2 bases to trimming and J lost 0 bases; unmatched junction nucleotides: 1. This CDR3 has 14 residues. The CDR3 region is CASSLQGVSYEQYF. CDR3 in DNA: TGTGCCAGCAGCTTACAGGGGGTCTCCTACGAGCAGTACTTC.

This clone appeared once. This chain joins TRBV6-5 and TRBJ1-5, with a tentative D call TRBD1 (5 bases). The CDR3 runs to 15 residues. Per the germline V gene, CDR1 is MNHEY and CDR2 is SVGAGI. V was clipped by 4 bases and J by 4 bases, with 14 bases between them. CDR3 loop: CASSLSPGGNQPQHF. The CDR3 DNA sequence: TGTGCCAGCAGTTTGAGCCCGGGGGGGAATCAGCCCCAGCATTTT.

The gene calls are TRBV30 and TRBJ2-7; TRBD2 agrees at 7 bases. Losses at the gene ends were 5 bases for V and 6 bases for J; bases not matched to a gene: 10. Germline lookup yields CDR1 GTSNPN and CDR2 SVGIG (reference sequence). The CDR3 runs 13 residues. This CDR3 is CAWVGAGVGEQYF. Here the CDR3 DNA reads TGTGCCTGGGTAGGGGCGGGAGTAGGCGAGCAGTACTTC.

The V call is TRBV29-1, the J call TRBJ1-2; 9 bases are a match to TRBD1. J gave up 8 bases and V 3 bases, and 10 bases lay outside the gene matches. The CDR3 contains 14 residues. Germline CDR1 is SQVTM and CDR2 is ANQGSEA. The CDR3 DNA sequence: TGCAGCGTTGACCGACGACAGGGGGACTGGGGCTACACCTTC. This gives the protein CSVDRRQGDWGYTF.

The chain employs TRBV4-1 and TRBJ2-5, with D tentatively TRBD2 (6 bases). Germline assignment: CDR1 MGHRA and CDR2 YSYEKL. The germline V and J ends were trimmed by 5 bases and 2 bases, with 12 bases remaining between them. CDR3 length: 14 amino acids. The CDR3 sequence: CASSNRDSQETQYF. The DNA for the CDR3 is TGCGCCAGCAGCAACCGGGACTCACAAGAGACCCAGTACTTC.